The rows below give T cell receptor beta chains drawn from one sample of a study of shared clonotypes between healthy human individuals. Repertoires were generated with immunoSEQ multiplex PCR, while TCRdb's copy carries only in-frame clones and drops some. The top ten clones hold around 1.5% of a sample with approximately 980,000 clones, approximately 80% of them seen once. The sample comprised memory CD4+ T cells sorted from blood. These receptors came from a man in his late teens or twenties in good health. Both conserved end residues are part of each CDR3. D genes are given only for firm matches. Not every row has a clone size; where given, it reads once, few, many or a size class.

TRBD2	few	TRBV10-1	TRBJ2-1	CASSEPGLAGNEQFF	TGCGCCAGCAGTGAGCCTGGACTAGCGGGGAATGAGCAGTTCTTC
TRBD2	.	TRBV5-1	TRBJ2-7	CASSLASGILAGEQYF	TGCGCCAGCAGCTTGGCAAGCGGGATCTTAGCGGGAGAGCAGTACTTC
TRBD1	few	TRBV10-3	TRBJ2-2	CATSGTANTGELFF	TGTGCCACCTCCGGGACAGCGAACACCGGGGAGCTGTTTTTT
.	.	TRBV10-3	TRBJ2-5	CAISESGVGTQYF	TGTGCCATCAGTGAGTCAGGGGTAGGGACCCAGTACTTC
.	.	TRBV6-5	TRBJ1-1	CASSYSTGSPDTEAFF	TGTGCCAGCAGTTACTCGACCGGAAGTCCGGACACTGAAGCTTTCTTT
TRBD2	.	TRBV4-1	TRBJ2-1	CASSQSISGRSNEQFF	TGCGCCAGCAGCCAATCTATTAGCGGGAGAAGCAATGAGCAGTTCTTC
.	.	TRBV28	TRBJ1-1	CASSSPRVSMNTEAFF	TGTGCCAGCAGTTCCCCGCGGGTCTCCATGAACACTGAAGCTTTCTTT
.	.	TRBV7-2	TRBJ2-1	CASSQGAFSYNEQFF	TGTGCCAGCAGTCAAGGGGCCTTCTCCTACAATGAGCAGTTCTTC
TRBD1	once	TRBV19	TRBJ1-2	CASSPQGSYGYTF	TGTGCCAGTAGTCCACAGGGGAGCTATGGCTACACCTTC
TRBD2	.	TRBV18	TRBJ2-1	CASSPPGAGWRKFF	TGTGCCAGCTCACCACCCGGAGCGGGATGGAGGAAGTTCTTC
TRBD1	.	TRBV27	TRBJ1-1	CASSPRQGTEAFF	TGTGCCAGCAGTCCACGACAGGGCACTGAAGCTTTCTTT
TRBD2	.	TRBV6-6	TRBJ2-3	CASSASGTTDTQYF	TGTGCCAGCAGTGCTAGCGGGACTACAGATACGCAGTATTTT
.	.	TRBV25-1	TRBJ1-3	CASSDGSSGNTIYF	TGTGCCAGCAGTGACGGTAGCTCTGGAAACACCATATATTTT
.	.	TRBV7-9	TRBJ2-2	CASTPPGGTTNTGELFF	TGTGCCAGCACCCCCCCGGGCGGGACAACGAACACCGGGGAGCTGTTTTTT
.	.	TRBV30	TRBJ2-7	CALAAAYEQYF	TGTGCCCTGGCAGCCGCCTACGAGCAGTACTTC
.	.	TRBV28	TRBJ1-4	CASSPPGSFSEKLFF	TGTGCCAGCAGCCCTCCCGGGTCTTTTAGTGAAAAACTGTTTTTT
.	.	TRBV6-1	TRBJ1-5	CASSATQNQPQHF	TGTGCCAGCAGTGCGACACAGAATCAGCCCCAGCATTTT
.	.	TRBV30	TRBJ1-1	CAWRSARGNTEAFF	TGTGCCTGGAGATCAGCCAGGGGGAACACTGAAGCTTTCTTT
TRBD2	.	TRBV11-2	TRBJ2-7	CASRLAGTSEQYF	TGTGCCAGCAGACTAGCGGGAACTTCCGAGCAGTACTTC
TRBD2	.	TRBV13	TRBJ2-3	CASSLWGQAGEDTQYF	TGTGCCAGCAGCCTGTGGGGACAAGCGGGGGAGGATACGCAGTATTTT
TRBD2	.	TRBV25-1	TRBJ2-3	CASSAGLAVDTQYF	TGTGCCAGCAGTGCGGGACTAGCGGTGGATACGCAGTATTTT
TRBD1	.	TRBV7-9	TRBJ2-7	CASSLKRTGLDEQYF	TGTGCCAGCAGCTTGAAACGGACAGGGCTCGACGAGCAGTACTTC
.	.	TRBV15	TRBJ1-5	CATSGRSNQPQHF	TGTGCCACCTCGGGACGGAGCAATCAGCCCCAGCATTTT
.	.	TRBV27	TRBJ1-6	CASSLGDLNSPLHF	TGTGCCAGCAGTCTAGGGGACCTTAATTCACCCCTCCACTTT
.	.	TRBV7-3	TRBJ2-3	CASSLRAATDTQYF	TGTGCCAGCAGCTTAAGGGCGGCCACAGATACGCAGTATTTT
.	few	TRBV5-8	TRBJ1-5	CASSAGYQGNQPQHF	TGTGCCAGCAGCGCAGGGTATCAGGGCAATCAGCCCCAGCATTTT
.	once	TRBV28	TRBJ1-1	CASRPGTPNTEAFF	TGTGCCAGCAGGCCCGGGACACCTAACACTGAAGCTTTCTTT
.	.	TRBV5-6	TRBJ2-5	CASIPGNQETQYF	TGTGCCAGCATTCCAGGGAACCAAGAGACCCAGTACTTC
.	.	TRBV10-2	TRBJ2-7	CASSEIEVSRYEQYF	TGCGCCAGCAGTGAGATCGAGGTTAGTCGCTACGAGCAGTACTTC
.	.	TRBV7-2	TRBJ2-1	CASSRDNNEQFF	TGTGCCAGCAGCCGAGACAACAATGAGCAGTTCTTC
TRBD1	.	TRBV15	TRBJ2-3	CATSRDGKNRDRGTDTQYF	TGTGCCACCAGCAGAGATGGGAAAAACCGGGACAGGGGTACAGATACGCAGTATTTT
TRBD1	.	TRBV28	TRBJ1-4	CASSLPPGQKGKLFF	TGTGCCAGCAGTTTACCGCCGGGACAGAAGGGAAAACTGTTTTTT
TRBD1	.	TRBV7-2	TRBJ1-2	CASSQTGNYGYTF	TGTGCCAGCAGCCAGACAGGGAATTATGGCTACACCTTC
.	.	TRBV7-2	TRBJ2-7	CASSLVGRAHEQYF	TGTGCCAGCAGCCTGGTTGGTCGGGCCCACGAGCAGTACTTC
.	.	TRBV9	TRBJ2-7	CASSVEAGTLEQYF	TGTGCCAGCAGCGTAGAGGCGGGTACCCTAGAGCAGTACTTC
.	few	TRBV6-5	TRBJ2-2	CASSSRGPGELFF	TGTGCCAGCAGTTCCCGGGGCCCCGGGGAGCTGTTTTTT
.	once	TRBV4-1	TRBJ1-6	CASSQDPGLHLYNSPLHF	TGCGCCAGCAGCCAAGATCCGGGCCTCCATTTATATAATTCACCCCTCCACTTT
TRBD1	.	TRBV6-5	TRBJ2-1	CASSYEGASRNEQFF	TGTGCCAGCAGTTACGAGGGGGCCTCCCGCAATGAGCAGTTCTTC
TRBD1	.	TRBV5-4	TRBJ2-7	CASSYGTVYEQYF	TGTGCCAGCAGCTACGGGACAGTCTACGAGCAGTACTTC
TRBD1	.	TRBV4-1	TRBJ2-5	CASSQGDRGRETQYF	TGCGCCAGCAGCCAAGGGGACAGGGGGCGAGAGACCCAGTACTTC
.	.	TRBV10-3	TRBJ1-5	CAISDGVGQPQHF	TGTGCCATCAGTGATGGGGTTGGTCAGCCCCAGCATTTT
.	.	TRBV19	TRBJ2-5	CASRSSGTGTQYF	TGTGCCAGTAGATCCTCGGGGACGGGGACCCAGTACTTC
.	.	TRBV18	TRBJ1-3	CASSDASGGNTIYF	TGTGCCAGCTCAGATGCCTCGGGCGGAAACACCATATATTTT
.	.	TRBV19	TRBJ1-1	CASSIKGKAFF	TGTGCCAGTAGTATTAAGGGGAAAGCTTTCTTT
.	.	TRBV4-3	TRBJ2-7	CASSPLAAATYEQYF	TGCGCCAGCAGCCCCCTGGCTGCGGCAACCTACGAGCAGTACTTC